Listed below are T cell receptor beta chains from one sample, sequenced in a study of shared clonotypes between healthy human individuals. Repertoires were generated with immunoSEQ multiplex PCR, while TCRdb's copy carries only in-frame clones and drops some. The table includes about 1.5 million clones, under 99% detected once. Sequenced: naive CD4+ T cells sorted from blood. These receptors were taken from a man aged 25 to 45 in good health. Each CDR3 is given with its conserved first and last residue.

v_call	j_call	cdr3_aa
TRBV6-1	TRBJ1-5	CASSEALYRTDPSNQPQHF
TRBV6-5	TRBJ1-5	CASRRGQFSNQPQHF
TRBV29-1	TRBJ1-1	CSVYRNTEAFF
TRBV18	TRBJ2-7	CASSQAVREKEQYF
TRBV12-5	TRBJ2-5	CASGRNRGETQYF
TRBV27	TRBJ2-1	CASTMDRVEGNEQFF
TRBV9	TRBJ1-4	CASSVGGQGLNEKLFF
TRBV9	TRBJ1-5	CASSRTGNQPQHF
TRBV19	TRBJ1-1	CASSIRGAGITEAFF
TRBV4-1	TRBJ2-5	CASSRAPTEQETQYF
TRBV9	TRBJ2-1	CASSVALDSYNEQFF
TRBV7-2	TRBJ2-1	CASSLNPGAGGPPFF
TRBV7-8	TRBJ2-7	CASSQRSLEQYF
TRBV7-9	TRBJ2-6	CASSFKDAGDPGANVLTF
TRBV25-1	TRBJ2-5	CASQKGGQTQETQYF
TRBV27	TRBJ2-7	CASSLSASREQYF
TRBV18	TRBJ2-1	CASSPALAPNLNEQFF
TRBV2	TRBJ1-1	CASREQVNTEAFF